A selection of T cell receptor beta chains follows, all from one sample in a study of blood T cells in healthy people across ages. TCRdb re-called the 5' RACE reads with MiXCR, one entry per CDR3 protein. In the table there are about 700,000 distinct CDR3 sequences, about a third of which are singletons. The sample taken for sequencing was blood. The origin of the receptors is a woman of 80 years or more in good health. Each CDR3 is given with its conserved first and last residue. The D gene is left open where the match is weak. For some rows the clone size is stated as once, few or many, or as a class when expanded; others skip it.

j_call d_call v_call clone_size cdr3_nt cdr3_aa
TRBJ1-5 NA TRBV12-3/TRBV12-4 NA TGTGCCAGCGCAGGGACAATATCTCAGCCCCAGCATTTT CASAGTISQPQHF
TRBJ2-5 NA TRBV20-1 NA TGCAGTGCTAGGAGGGGGAGTGGACTCCAAGAGACCCAGTACTTC CSARRGSGLQETQYF
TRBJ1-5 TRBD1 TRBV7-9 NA TGTGCCAGCAGCTTAGTGGGCGTACAGGGGCATCAGCCCCAGCATTTT CASSLVGVQGHQPQHF
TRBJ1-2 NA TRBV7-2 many TGTGCCAGCAGCTTAATCAGGGATGGCTACACCTTC CASSLIRDGYTF
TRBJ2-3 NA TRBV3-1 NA TGTACCAGCAGCCAAGGGGTCAGCCACACAGATACGCAGTATTTT CTSSQGVSHTDTQYF
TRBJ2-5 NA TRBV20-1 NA TGCAGTGCTAGAGGCCGAGGGACCCAGTACTTC CSARGRGTQYF
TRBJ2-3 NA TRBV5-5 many TGTGCCAGCAGCCAGTTCGGCACAGATACGCAGTATTTT CASSQFGTDTQYF
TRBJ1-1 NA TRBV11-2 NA TGTGCCAGCAGCACCGGGGCAGAAGCTTTCTTT CASSTGAEAFF
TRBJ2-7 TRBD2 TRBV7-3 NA TGTGCCAGCAGCCCCTCCGGACTAGCGGGAGCATCCTACGAGCAGTACTTC CASSPSGLAGASYEQYF
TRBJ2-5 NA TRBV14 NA TGTGCCAGCAGCCAAGCGCGGGGACGGGGGGCTCCTCAGTACTTC CASSQARGRGAPQYF
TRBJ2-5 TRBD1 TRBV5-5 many TGTGCCAGCAGCGCGGACAGGGGGACCCAGCAAGAGACCCAGTACTTC CASSADRGTQQETQYF
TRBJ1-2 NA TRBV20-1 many TGCAGTGCTCCCCAGACAGTAGGCTATGGCTACACCTTC CSAPQTVGYGYTF
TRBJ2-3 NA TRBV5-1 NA TGCGCCAGCAGCTTGGCCCTCGGCCAGGCGGATACGCAGTATTTT CASSLALGQADTQYF
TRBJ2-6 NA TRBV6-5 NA TGTGCCAGCAGTTACGGAGGACAGTACCTCTCTGGGGCCAACGCCCTGACTTTC CASSYGGQYLSGANALTF
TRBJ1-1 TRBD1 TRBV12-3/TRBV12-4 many TGTGCCAGCGGGGGGACAGGGAGTACTGAAGCTTTCTTT CASGGTGSTEAFF
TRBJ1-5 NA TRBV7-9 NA TGTGCCAGCAGCCGGGACGCACCTTATAGTAATCAGCCCCAGCATTTT CASSRDAPYSNQPQHF
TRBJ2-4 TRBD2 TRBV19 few TGTGCCAGTAGTATCGGACTAGCGGGGGTAGTGAAAAACATTCAGTACTTC CASSIGLAGVVKNIQYF
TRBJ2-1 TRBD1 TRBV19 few TGTGCCAGTAGTACGACTTGGACAGGGAATGAGCAGTTCTTC CASSTTWTGNEQFF
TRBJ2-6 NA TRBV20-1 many TGCAGTGCTAGGAACTCTGGGGCCAACGTCCTGACTTTC CSARNSGANVLTF
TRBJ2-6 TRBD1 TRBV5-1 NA TGCGCCAGCAGCCTACCACAGGGGTCTGGGGCCAACGTCCTGACTTTC CASSLPQGSGANVLTF
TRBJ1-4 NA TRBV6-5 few TGTGCCAGTTCGCCAAGGGTGGCAGCTAATGAAAAACTGTTTTTT CASSPRVAANEKLFF
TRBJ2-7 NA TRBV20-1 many TGCAGTGCTAGAGATCTGGGGAAGGGGCGGTACTACGAGCAGTACTTC CSARDLGKGRYYEQYF
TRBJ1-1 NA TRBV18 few TGTGCCAGCTCACCAAGTCAGCCCGCAGGGAACACTGAAGCTTTCTTT CASSPSQPAGNTEAFF
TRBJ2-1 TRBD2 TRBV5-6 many TGTGCCAGCACCTCCTTGAAACGGCGGGGGATATACAATGAGCAGTTCTTC CASTSLKRRGIYNEQFF
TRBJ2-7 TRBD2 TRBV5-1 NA TGCGCCAGCAGCTTGGCCCTGGGGGGGGCCTACGAGCAGTACTTC CASSLALGGAYEQYF
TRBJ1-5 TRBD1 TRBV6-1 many TGTGCCAGCAATTGGGACAGCAACAATCAGCCCCAGCATTTT CASNWDSNNQPQHF
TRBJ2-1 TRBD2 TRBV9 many TGTGCCAGCAGCGTTAGCGGGGCCTCCTACAATGAGCAGTTCTTC CASSVSGASYNEQFF
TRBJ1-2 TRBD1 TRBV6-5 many TGTGCCAGCAGGGGGACAGTCTATGGCTACACCTTC CASRGTVYGYTF
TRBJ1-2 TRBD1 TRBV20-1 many TGCAGTGCAACCAATCCGGGACAGGGGTACTATGGCTACACCTTC CSATNPGQGYYGYTF
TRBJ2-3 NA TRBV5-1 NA TGCGCCAGCAGCTCTGAAGCGAGGCCCGCAGATACGCAGTATTTT CASSSEARPADTQYF
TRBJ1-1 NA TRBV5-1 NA TGCGCCAGCAGCTTGTACAACAGCGATGCCACTGAAGCTTTCTTT CASSLYNSDATEAFF
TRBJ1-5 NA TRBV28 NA TGTGCCAGCAGTTTCAGGCAGGGTGATCAGCCCCAGCATTTT CASSFRQGDQPQHF
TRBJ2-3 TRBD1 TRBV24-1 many TGTGCCACCAGTGATCCCGGGACAGTAGAAGATACGCAGTATTTT CATSDPGTVEDTQYF
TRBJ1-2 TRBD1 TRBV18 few TGTGCCAGCTCACCGGGGACAGGGTCTGGCTACACCTTC CASSPGTGSGYTF
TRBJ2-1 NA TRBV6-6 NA TGTGCCAGCAGTTGGGGGCAGCCAGAATACAATGAGCAGTTCTTC CASSWGQPEYNEQFF
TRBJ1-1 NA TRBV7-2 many TGTGCCAGCAGCCCGCGCGGGGGGTCGGGCACTGAAGCTTTCTTT CASSPRGGSGTEAFF
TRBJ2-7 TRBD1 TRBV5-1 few TGCGCCAGCAGCTGGGATCCAGGGGGCGGCGAGCAGTACTTC CASSWDPGGGEQYF
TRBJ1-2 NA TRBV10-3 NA TGTGCCACCGGAAGCAGGGATTCCGCCAACTATGGCTACACCTTC CATGSRDSANYGYTF
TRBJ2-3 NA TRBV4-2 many TGTGCCAGCAGCCAAGAGCCCAGCACTAGCACAGATACGCAGTATTTT CASSQEPSTSTDTQYF
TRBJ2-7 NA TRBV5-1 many TGCGCCAGCAGCTTGGAGTCAGCCACCACCTACGAGCAGTACTTC CASSLESATTYEQYF
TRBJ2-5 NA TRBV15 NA TGTGCCACCAGCAGCGGATTGGTAGAGACCCAGTACTTC CATSSGLVETQYF
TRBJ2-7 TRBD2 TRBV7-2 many TGTGCCAGCAGCTCCCAGCGGGGGGGCCTCGACGAGCAGTACTTC CASSSQRGGLDEQYF
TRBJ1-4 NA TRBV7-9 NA TGTGCCATCCAAGAGCGGGGGGCTAATGAAAAACTGTTTTTT CAIQERGANEKLFF
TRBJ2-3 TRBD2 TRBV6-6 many TGTGCCAGCAGTTATCCTGCGGGGGGCACAGATACGCAGTATTTT CASSYPAGGTDTQYF
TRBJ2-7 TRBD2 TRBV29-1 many TGCAGCGTTGCGGGGGAGGGAACCTACGAGCAGTACTTC CSVAGEGTYEQYF
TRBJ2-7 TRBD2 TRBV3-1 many TGTGCCAGCAGCCAACGGACTAGCGGTGCCCACGAGCAGTACTTC CASSQRTSGAHEQYF
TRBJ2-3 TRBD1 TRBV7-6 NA TGTGCCAGCGTGGTCGGGACAGGGTACGATACGCAGTATTTT CASVVGTGYDTQYF
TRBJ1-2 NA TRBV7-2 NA TGTGCCAGCAGCTTCCGAAGAGACTATGGCTACACCTTC CASSFRRDYGYTF
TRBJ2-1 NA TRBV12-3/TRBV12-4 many TGTGCCAGCAGTCCGCTCGGGGACCCCGTTTACAATGAGCAGTTCTTC CASSPLGDPVYNEQFF